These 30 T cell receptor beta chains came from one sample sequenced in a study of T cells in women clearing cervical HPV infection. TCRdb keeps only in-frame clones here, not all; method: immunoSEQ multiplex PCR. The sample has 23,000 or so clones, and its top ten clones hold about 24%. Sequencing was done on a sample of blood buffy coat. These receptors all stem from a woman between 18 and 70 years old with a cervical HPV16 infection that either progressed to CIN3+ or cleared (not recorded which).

Partial CDR3 DNA: TGTGCCAGCAGCTTGGGACAGGGGAGCACAGATACG. This sequence encodes CASSLGQGSTDT. The CDR3, in full, reads CASSLGQGSTDTQYF. This sequence joins TRBV7-9 and TRBJ2-3; 10 bases align to TRBD1. Read data end 3 residues before the CDR3 end; the end is taken from the germline J gene. CDR3 size: 15 residues. Germline assignment: CDR1 SEHNR and CDR2 FQNEAQ (reference sequence). V dropped 3 bases and J dropped 0; count of bases not matched to a gene: 0.

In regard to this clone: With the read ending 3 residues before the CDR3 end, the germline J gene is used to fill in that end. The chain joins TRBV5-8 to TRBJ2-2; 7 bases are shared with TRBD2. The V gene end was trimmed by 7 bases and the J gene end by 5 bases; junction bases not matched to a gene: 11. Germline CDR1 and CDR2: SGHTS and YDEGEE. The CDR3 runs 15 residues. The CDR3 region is CASPQGGKLTGELFF. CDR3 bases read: TGTGCCAGCCCGCAGGGAGGGAAATTGACCGGGGAG.

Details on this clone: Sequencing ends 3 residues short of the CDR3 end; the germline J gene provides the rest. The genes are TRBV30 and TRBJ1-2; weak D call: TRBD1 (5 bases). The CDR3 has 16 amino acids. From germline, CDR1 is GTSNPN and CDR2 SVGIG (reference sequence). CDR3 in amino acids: CAWSVLGLAGYDDYTF. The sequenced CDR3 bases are TGTGCCTGGAGTGTATTGGGACTAGCGGGATACGACGAC. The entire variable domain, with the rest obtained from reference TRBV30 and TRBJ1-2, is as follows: SQTIHQWPATLVQPVGSPLSLECTVEGTSNPNLYWYRQAAGRGLQLLFYSVGIGQISSEVPQNLSASRPQDRQFILSSKKLLLSDSGFYLCAWSVLGLAGYDDYTFGSGTRLTVV.

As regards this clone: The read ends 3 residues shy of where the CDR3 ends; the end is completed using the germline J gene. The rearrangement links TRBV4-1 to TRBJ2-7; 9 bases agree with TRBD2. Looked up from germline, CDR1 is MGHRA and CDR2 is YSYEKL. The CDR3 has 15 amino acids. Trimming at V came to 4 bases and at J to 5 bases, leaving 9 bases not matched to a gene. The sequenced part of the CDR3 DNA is TGCGCCAGCAGCCGCACCGGGACTAGCATCGACGAG. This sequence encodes CASSRTGTSIDE. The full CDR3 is CASSRTGTSIDEQYF.

CDR3 protein: CASSLGLGSDYTF. The sequenced CDR3 bases are TGTGCCAGCAGCTTAGGACTAGGGAGTGAC. V is TRBV7-3 and J is TRBJ1-2; no reliable D call. The missing CDR3 end, 3 residues past where the read stops, is filled in from the germline J gene. The CDR3 is made up of 13 amino acids. Germline V gene data show CDR1 as SGHTA and CDR2 as FQGTGA.

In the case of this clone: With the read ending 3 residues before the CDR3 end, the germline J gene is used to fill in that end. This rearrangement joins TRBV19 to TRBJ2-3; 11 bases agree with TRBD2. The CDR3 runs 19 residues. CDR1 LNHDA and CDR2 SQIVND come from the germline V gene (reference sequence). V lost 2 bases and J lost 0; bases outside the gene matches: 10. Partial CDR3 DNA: TGTGCCAGTAGTATATTAGGACTAGCGGGCCACAAAAGCACAGATACG. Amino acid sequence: CASSILGLAGHKSTDT. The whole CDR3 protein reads CASSILGLAGHKSTDTQYF.

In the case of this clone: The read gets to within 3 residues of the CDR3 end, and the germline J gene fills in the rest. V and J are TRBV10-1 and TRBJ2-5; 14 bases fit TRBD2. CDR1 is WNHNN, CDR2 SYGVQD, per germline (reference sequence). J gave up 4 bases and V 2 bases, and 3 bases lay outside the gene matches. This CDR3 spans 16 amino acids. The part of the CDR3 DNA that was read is TGCGCCAGCAGTGAGCCCGGGACTAGCGGGAGAGAGACC. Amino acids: CASSEPGTSGRET. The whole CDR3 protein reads CASSEPGTSGRETQYF.

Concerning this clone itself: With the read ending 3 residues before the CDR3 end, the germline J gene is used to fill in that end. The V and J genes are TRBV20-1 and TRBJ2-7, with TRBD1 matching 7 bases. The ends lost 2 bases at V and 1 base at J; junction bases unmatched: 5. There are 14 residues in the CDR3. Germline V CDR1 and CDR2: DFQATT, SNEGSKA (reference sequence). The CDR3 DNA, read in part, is TGCAGTGCTAGAAACAGGGGAGCGTCCTACGAG. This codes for CSARNRGASYE. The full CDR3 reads CSARNRGASYEQYF.

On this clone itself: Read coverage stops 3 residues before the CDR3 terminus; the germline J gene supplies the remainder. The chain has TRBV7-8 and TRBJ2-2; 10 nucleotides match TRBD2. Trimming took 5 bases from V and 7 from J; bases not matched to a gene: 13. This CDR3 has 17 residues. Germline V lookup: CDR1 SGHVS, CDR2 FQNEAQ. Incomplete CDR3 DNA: TGTGCCAGCAGCCCGGTTCGGCTAGCGGGAGTCCACGGGGAG. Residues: CASSPVRLAGVHGE. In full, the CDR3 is CASSPVRLAGVHGELFF. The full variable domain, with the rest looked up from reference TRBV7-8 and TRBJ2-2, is GAGVSQSPRYKVAKRGQDVALRCDPISGHVSLFWYQQALGQGPEFLTYFQNEAQLDKSGLPSDRFFAERPEGSVSTLKIQRTQQEDSAVYLCASSPVRLAGVHGELFFGEGSRLTVL.

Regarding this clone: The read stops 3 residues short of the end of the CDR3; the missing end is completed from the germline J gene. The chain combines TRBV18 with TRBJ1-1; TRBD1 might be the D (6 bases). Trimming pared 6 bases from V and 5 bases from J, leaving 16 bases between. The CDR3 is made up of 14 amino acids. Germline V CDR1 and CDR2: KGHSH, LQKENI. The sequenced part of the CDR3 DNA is TGTGCCAGCTCCTCAAGGCAGGGACAAACTGAA. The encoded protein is CASSSRQGQTE. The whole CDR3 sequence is CASSSRQGQTEAFF.

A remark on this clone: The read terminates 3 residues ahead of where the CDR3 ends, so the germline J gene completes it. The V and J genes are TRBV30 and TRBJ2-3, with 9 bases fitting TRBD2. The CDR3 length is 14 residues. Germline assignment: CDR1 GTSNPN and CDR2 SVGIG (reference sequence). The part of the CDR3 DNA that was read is TGTGCCTGGAGAACTAGCGGGTTCCAAGAGACG. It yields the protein CAWRTSGFQET. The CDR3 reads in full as CAWRTSGFQETQYF.

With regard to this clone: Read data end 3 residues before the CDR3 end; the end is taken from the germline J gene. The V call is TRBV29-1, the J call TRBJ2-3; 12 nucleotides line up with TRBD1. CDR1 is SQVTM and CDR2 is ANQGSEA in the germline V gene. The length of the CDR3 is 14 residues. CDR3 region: CSVRDRGRNQPQYF. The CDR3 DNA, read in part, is TGCAGCGTTCGGGACAGGGGGCGAAATCAGCCG.

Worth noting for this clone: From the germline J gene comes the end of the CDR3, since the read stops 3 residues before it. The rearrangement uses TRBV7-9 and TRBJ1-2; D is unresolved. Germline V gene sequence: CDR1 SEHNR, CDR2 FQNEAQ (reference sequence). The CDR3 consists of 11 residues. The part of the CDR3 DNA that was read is TGTGCCAGCAGCACATACAATGAC. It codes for CASSTYND. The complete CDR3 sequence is CASSTYNDYTF.

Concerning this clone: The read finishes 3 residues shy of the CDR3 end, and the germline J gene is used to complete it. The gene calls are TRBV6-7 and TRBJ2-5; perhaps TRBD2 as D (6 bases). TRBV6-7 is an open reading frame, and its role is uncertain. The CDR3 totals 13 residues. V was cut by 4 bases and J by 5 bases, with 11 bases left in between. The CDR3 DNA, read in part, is TGTGCCAGCAGTTTTGAGCGGGCGGAGACC. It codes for CASSFERAET. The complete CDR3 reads CASSFERAETQYF.

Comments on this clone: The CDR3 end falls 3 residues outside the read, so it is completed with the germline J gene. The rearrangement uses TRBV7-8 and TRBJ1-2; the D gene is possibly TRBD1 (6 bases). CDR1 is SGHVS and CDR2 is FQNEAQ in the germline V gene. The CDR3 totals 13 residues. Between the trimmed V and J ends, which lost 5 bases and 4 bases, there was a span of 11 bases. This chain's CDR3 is CASSKRDIYGYTF. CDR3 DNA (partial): TGTGCCAGCAGCAAACGGGACATCTATGGC.

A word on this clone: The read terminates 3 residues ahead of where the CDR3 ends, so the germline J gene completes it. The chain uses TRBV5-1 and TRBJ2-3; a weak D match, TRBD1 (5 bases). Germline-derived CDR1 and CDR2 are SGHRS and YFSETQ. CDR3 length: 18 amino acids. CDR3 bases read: TGCGCCAGCAGTTGGTTGCGTCAGGGTGAGGTTTACCAAGAGACG. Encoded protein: CASSWLRQGEVYQET. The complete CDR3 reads CASSWLRQGEVYQETQYF. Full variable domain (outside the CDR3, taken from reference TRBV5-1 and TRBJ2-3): KAGVTQTPRYLIKTRGQQVTLSCSPISGHRSVSWYQQTPGQGLQFLFEYFSETQRNKGNFPGRFSGRQFSNSRSEMNVSTLELGDSALYLCASSWLRQGEVYQETQYFGPGTRLTVL.

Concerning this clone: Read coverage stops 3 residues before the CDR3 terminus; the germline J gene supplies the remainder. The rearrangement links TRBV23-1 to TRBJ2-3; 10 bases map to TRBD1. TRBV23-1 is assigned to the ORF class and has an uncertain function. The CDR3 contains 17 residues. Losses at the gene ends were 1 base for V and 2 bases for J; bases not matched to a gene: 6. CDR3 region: CASSQLRTGGVTDTQYF. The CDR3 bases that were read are TGCGCCAGCAGTCAATTACGGACAGGGGGGGTCACAGATACG.

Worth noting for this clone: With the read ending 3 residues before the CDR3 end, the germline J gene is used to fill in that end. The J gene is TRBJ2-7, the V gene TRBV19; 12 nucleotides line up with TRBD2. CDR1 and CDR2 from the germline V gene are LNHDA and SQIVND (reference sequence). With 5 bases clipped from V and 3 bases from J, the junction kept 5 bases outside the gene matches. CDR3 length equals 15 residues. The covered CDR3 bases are TGTGCCAGTAGTGTCTCACTAGCGGGGGGCTACGAG. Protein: CASSVSLAGGYE. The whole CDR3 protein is CASSVSLAGGYEQYF.

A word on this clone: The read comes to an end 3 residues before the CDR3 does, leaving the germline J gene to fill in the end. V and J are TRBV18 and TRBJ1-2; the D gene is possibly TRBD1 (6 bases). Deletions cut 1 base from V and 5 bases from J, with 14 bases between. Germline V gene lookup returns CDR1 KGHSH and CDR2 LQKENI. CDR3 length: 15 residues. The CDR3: CASSPRFTGRYGYTF. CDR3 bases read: TGTGCCAGCTCACCACGGTTTACAGGGAGGTATGGC.

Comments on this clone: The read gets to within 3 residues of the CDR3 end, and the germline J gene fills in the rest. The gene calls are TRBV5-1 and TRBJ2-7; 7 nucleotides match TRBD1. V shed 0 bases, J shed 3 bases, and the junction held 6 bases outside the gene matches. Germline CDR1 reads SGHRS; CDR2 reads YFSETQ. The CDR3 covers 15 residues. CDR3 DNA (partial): TGCGCCAGCAGCTTGGTTGGGACAGATGACTACGAG. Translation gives CASSLVGTDDYE. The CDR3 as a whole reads CASSLVGTDDYEQYF. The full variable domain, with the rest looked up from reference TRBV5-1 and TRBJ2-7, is KAGVTQTPRYLIKTRGQQVTLSCSPISGHRSVSWYQQTPGQGLQFLFEYFSETQRNKGNFPGRFSGRQFSNSRSEMNVSTLELGDSALYLCASSLVGTDDYEQYFGPGTRLTVT.

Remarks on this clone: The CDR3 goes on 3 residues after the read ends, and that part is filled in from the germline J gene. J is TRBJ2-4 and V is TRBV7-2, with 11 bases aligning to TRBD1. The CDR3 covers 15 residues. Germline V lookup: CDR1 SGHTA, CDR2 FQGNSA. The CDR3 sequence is CASSPGPDRGLGQYF. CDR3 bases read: TGTGCCAGCAGCCCAGGACCGGACAGGGGGCTTGGT.

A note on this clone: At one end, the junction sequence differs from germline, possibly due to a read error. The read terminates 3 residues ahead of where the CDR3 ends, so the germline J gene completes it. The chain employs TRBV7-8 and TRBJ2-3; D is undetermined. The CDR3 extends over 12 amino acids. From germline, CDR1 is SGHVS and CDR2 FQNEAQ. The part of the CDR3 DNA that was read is TGTGCCACTCGTATGTGGGCAGAGACG. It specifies CATRMWAET. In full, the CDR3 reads CATRMWAETQYF. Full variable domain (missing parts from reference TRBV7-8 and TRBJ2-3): GAGVSQSPRYKVAKRGQDVALRCDPISGHVSLFWYQQALGQGPEFLTYFQNEAQLDKSGLPSDRFFAERPEGSVSTLKIQRTQQEDSAVYLCATRMWAETQYFGPGTRLTVL.

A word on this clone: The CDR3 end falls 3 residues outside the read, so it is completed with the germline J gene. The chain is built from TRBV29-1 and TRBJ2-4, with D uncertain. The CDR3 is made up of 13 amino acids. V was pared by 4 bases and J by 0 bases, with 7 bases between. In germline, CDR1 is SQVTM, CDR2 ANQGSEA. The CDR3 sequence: CSVVWQAKNIQYF. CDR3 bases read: TGCAGCGTTGTCTGGCAAGCCAAAAACATT.

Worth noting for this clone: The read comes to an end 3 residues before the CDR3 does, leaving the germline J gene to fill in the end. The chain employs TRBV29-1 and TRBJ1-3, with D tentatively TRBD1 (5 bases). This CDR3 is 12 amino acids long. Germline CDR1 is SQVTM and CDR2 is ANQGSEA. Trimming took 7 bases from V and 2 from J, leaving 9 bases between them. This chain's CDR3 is CSAREAGNTIYF. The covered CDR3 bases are TGCAGCGCCAGGGAAGCTGGAAACACC.

CDR3 DNA (partial): TGTGCCAGCAGCTCCGTCAGGGGGCACGAG. It encodes CASSSVRGHE. The CDR3 in full is CASSSVRGHEQYF. This chain uses TRBV11-2 with TRBJ2-7; 8 positions agree with TRBD1. The read stops 3 residues short of the end of the CDR3; the missing end is completed from the germline J gene. Germline V CDR1 and CDR2: SGHAT, FQNNGV. This CDR3 contains 13 residues. With V trimmed by 4 bases and J by 5 bases, 4 bases remained unmatched.

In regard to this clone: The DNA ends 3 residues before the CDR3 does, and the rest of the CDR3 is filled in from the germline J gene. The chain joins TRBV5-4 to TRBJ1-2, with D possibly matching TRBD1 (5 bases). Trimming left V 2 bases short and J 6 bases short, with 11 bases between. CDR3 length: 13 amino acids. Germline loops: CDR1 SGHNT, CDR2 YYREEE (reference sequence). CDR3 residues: CASSLIGAHGYTF. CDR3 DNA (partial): TGTGCCAGCAGCTTAATAGGGGCACATGGC.

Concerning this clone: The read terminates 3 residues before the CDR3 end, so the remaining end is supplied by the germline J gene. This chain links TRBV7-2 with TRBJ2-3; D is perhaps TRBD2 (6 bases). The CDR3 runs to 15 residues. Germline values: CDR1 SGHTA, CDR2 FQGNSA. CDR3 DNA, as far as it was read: TGTGCCAGCAGCCCAAGGCGGGGCATAGGGGAGACG. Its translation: CASSPRRGIGET. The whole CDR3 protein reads CASSPRRGIGETQYF.

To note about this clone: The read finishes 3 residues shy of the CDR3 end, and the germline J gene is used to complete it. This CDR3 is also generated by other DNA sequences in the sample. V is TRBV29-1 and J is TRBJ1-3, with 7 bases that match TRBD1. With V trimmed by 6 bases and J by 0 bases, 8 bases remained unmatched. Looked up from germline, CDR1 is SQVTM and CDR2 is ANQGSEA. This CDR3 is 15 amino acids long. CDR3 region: CSVRTGENSGNTIYF. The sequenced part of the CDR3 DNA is TGCAGCGTCAGGACAGGAGAAAACTCTGGAAACACC. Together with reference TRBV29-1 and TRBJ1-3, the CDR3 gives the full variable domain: SAVISQKPSRDICQRGTSLTIQCQVDSQVTMMFWYRQQPGQSLTLIATANQGSEATYESGFVIDKFPISRPNLTFSTLTVSNMSPEDSSIYLCSVRTGENSGNTIYFGEGSWLTVV.

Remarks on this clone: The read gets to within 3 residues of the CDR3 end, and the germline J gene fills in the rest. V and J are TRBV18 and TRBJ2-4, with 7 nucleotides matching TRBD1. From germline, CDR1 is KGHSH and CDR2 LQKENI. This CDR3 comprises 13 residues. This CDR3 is CASSPRDSPGQYF. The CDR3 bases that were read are TGTGCCAGCTCACCACGGGACAGCCCTGGT.

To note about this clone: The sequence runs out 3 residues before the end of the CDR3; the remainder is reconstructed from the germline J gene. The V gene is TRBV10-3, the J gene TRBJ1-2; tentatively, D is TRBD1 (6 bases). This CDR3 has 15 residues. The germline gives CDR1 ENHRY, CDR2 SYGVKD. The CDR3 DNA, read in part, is TGTGCCATCAGTGAGTCACATACAGGGAAGTCCGGC. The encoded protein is CAISESHTGKSG. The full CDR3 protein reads CAISESHTGKSGYTF.